The 30 T cell receptor beta chains reported below all come from one sample, sequenced in a study of shared clonotypes between healthy human individuals. TCRdb's copy holds only in-frame clones and misses some; the assay was immunoSEQ multiplex PCR. The table has hundreds of thousands of clones, 92% seen once; the top ten hold approximately 25%. CD45RO negativity and positive selection for CCR7 defined naive CD8 cells, a population that excluded terminally differentiated effector memory CD45RA+ cells. The sequencing input was naive CD8+ T cells sorted from blood. These receptors were taken from a man aged 30-40 years in good health.

V gene TRBV25-1 combines with J gene TRBJ2-1, with D perhaps assigned TRBD1 or TRBD2 (6 bases each). The CDR3 loop spans 18 amino acids. Between the trimmed V and J ends, which lost 3 bases and 0 bases, there was a span of 18 bases. CDR1 and CDR2 (germline): MGHDK, SYGVNS. The CDR3 protein is CASSEGGPGISSYNEQFF. CDR3 coding DNA: TGTGCCAGCAGTGAGGGGGGCCCAGGGATCAGCTCCTACAATGAGCAGTTCTTC.

J is TRBJ1-5 and V is TRBV27; a possible D gene is TRBD1 (5 bases). Trimming stripped 5 bases from V and 6 bases from J, with 14 bases between. The CDR3 sequence is 14 residues long. Germline assignment: CDR1 MNHEY and CDR2 SMNVEV (reference sequence). The CDR3 loop is CASSLSGWTQPQHF. CDR3 nucleotide sequence: TGTGCCAGCAGTCTGTCAGGGTGGACTCAGCCCCAGCATTTT.

The chain links TRBV28 to TRBJ1-5, with D unresolved. This CDR3 region has 15 residues. Per the germline V gene, CDR1 is MDHEN and CDR2 is SYDVKM. V was pared by 2 bases and J by 0 bases, with 8 bases between. The CDR3 spells CASSLNQNSNQPQHF. CDR3 nucleotides: TGTGCCAGCAGTTTAAACCAGAATAGCAATCAGCCCCAGCATTTT.

J is TRBJ2-2 and V is TRBV6-5, with TRBD2 matching over 8 bases. Germline V gene lookup returns CDR1 MNHEY and CDR2 SVGAGI. The junction had 8 bases not matched to a gene; V was cut back by 2 bases and J by 9 bases. There are 15 residues in the CDR3. The chain's CDR3 is CASSYASGGRRELFF. The CDR3 nucleotides are TGTGCCAGCAGTTACGCAAGCGGGGGAAGAAGGGAGCTGTTTTTT.

This rearrangement joins TRBV28 to TRBJ2-5; D not resolved. Germline V gene lookup returns CDR1 MDHEN and CDR2 SYDVKM. This CDR3 is built from 13 residues. Trimming left V 8 bases short and J 4 bases short, with 14 bases between. The CDR3 coding sequence is TGTGCCAGCGGACCCCCCATGGGAGAGACCCAGTACTTC. Translation: CASGPPMGETQYF.

The chain uses TRBV15 and TRBJ1-1, with D tentatively TRBD1 (5 bases). V lost 2 bases, J lost 4 bases, and 14 bases lay in between. This CDR3 comprises 15 residues. Germline-derived CDR1 and CDR2 are LNHNV and YYDKDF (reference sequence). The CDR3 nucleotides read TGTGCCACCAGCAGAATGGAAGGGGTTCTCACTGAAGCTTTCTTT. As protein: CATSRMEGVLTEAFF.

The chain joins TRBV7-9 to TRBJ2-5; tentatively, D is TRBD2 (6 bases). V was shortened by 2 bases and J by 5 bases, with 18 bases between the two germline ends. The length of the CDR3 is 16 residues. CDR1 SEHNR and CDR2 FQNEAQ come from the germline V gene (reference sequence). CDR3 sequence: CASSLRLKGGRETQYF. The CDR3 coding sequence is TGTGCCAGCAGCTTAAGATTGAAAGGAGGGAGGGAGACCCAGTACTTC.

CDR3 in amino acids: CASSQQGGDTEAFF. As DNA, the CDR3 is TGTGCCAGCAGCCAACAGGGGGGGGACACTGAAGCTTTCTTT. The chain uses TRBV7-2 and TRBJ1-1; 8 bases agree with TRBD1. V was pared by 5 bases and J by 3 bases, with 5 bases of the junction left unmatched. CDR1 and CDR2 (germline): SGHTA, FQGNSA. This CDR3 is built from 14 residues.

V and J are TRBV7-9 and TRBJ2-1, with 8 bases matching TRBD2. Trimming at V came to 2 bases and at J to 0 bases, leaving 12 bases not matched to a gene. This CDR3 spans 19 amino acids. Per germline, CDR1 SEHNR and CDR2 FQNEAQ (reference sequence). The CDR3 DNA sequence: TGTGCCAGCAGCTTACTTCGCATAAGTGGGACTAGCTCCTACAATGAGCAGTTCTTC. The encoded protein is CASSLLRISGTSSYNEQFF.

This chain links TRBV29-1 with TRBJ2-7; TRBD1 aligns across 8 bases. The V and J ends lost 5 bases and 7 bases, in that order; junction bases with no gene match: 10. This CDR3 comprises 13 residues. Germline V lookup: CDR1 SQVTM, CDR2 ANQGSEA. The CDR3 spells CSVYRTGNIEQYF. For the CDR3, the DNA is TGCAGCGTTTATAGGACAGGGAATATAGAGCAGTACTTC.

CDR3 sequence: CASSRSEGVHTGELFF. The CDR3 nucleotides read TGTGCCAGCAGCCGGTCCGAGGGGGTCCACACCGGGGAGCTGTTTTTT. This rearrangement joins TRBV7-9 to TRBJ2-2; tentative D call: TRBD1 (6 bases). The CDR3 has 16 amino acids. V was shortened by 5 bases and J by 3 bases, with 16 bases between the two germline ends. Germline V gene sequence: CDR1 SEHNR, CDR2 FQNEAQ (reference sequence).

At least ten counts were recorded for this clone. Other nucleotide sequences from this sample produce the same CDR3. The V and J genes are TRBV27 and TRBJ2-1; D possibly matches TRBD1 or TRBD2 (5 bases each). The germline V gene has CDR1 MNHEY and CDR2 SMNVEV (reference sequence). The CDR3 is 12 residues long. V was shortened by 1 base and J by 8 bases, with 6 bases between the two germline ends. CDR3 in DNA: TGTGCCAGCAGTTTATTGGGGGATGAGCAGTTCTTC. This translates into CASSLLGDEQFF.

The gene calls are TRBV4-3 and TRBJ2-7; TRBD1 matches at 8 bases. Trimming at V came to 5 bases and at J to 1 base, leaving 4 bases not matched to a gene. The CDR3 is 14 residues long. The germline V gene encodes CDR1 LGHNA and CDR2 YSLEER. The CDR3 reads CASSDGQGSYEQYF. The CDR3 nucleotides read TGCGCCAGCAGCGACGGACAGGGTTCCTACGAGCAGTACTTC.

V and J are TRBV7-9 and TRBJ2-7; possibly TRBD1 or TRBD2 for D (5 bases each). V was pared by 6 bases and J by 6 bases, with 18 bases between. The CDR3 spans 14 residues. The germline gives CDR1 SEHNR, CDR2 FQNEAQ (reference sequence). The DNA of the CDR3 is TGTGCCAGCAGTTCCCCGGGAACAGGTGGCGAGCAGTACTTC. Residues: CASSSPGTGGEQYF.

This clone was seen a single time. The chain carries TRBV4-1 and TRBJ2-7; the D gene is possibly TRBD1 (6 bases). The V end lost 6 bases, the J end lost 1 base, and 16 bases lay between the germline ends. CDR3 length: 15 residues. Germline-derived CDR1 and CDR2 are MGHRA and YSYEKL. This CDR3 is CASRLHREQSYEQYF. The DNA for the CDR3 is TGCGCCAGCAGACTACACAGGGAACAGTCCTACGAGCAGTACTTC.

V usage is TRBV7-9 and J usage is TRBJ1-1, with TRBD1 matching 11 bases. CDR1 SEHNR and CDR2 FQNEAQ come from the germline V gene (reference sequence). The CDR3 has 14 amino acids. The J segment lost 3 bases and the V segment lost 4 bases, leaving 1 base of the junction unmatched. The CDR3 loop reads CASSWGQGDTEAFF. The CDR3 nucleotides read TGTGCCAGCAGCTGGGGACAGGGGGACACTGAAGCTTTCTTT.

Only a few counts were recorded for this clone. Written as DNA, the CDR3 is TGTGCCAGCAATGGCGGCACCGGGGAGCTGTTTTTT. Protein product: CASNGGTGELFF. The chain joins TRBV9 to TRBJ2-2; D gene unclear. The CDR3 totals 12 residues. Deletions cut 6 bases from V and 4 bases from J, with 7 bases between. The V gene's germline CDR1 is SGDLS and CDR2 YYNGEE.

The genes are TRBV6-1 and TRBJ2-2; D unresolved. CDR1 and CDR2 (germline): MNHNS, SASEGT. V was shortened by 2 bases and J by 4 bases, with 5 bases between the two germline ends. This CDR3 is built from 13 residues. The CDR3 bases are TGTGCCAGCAGTGAACGTATCACCGGGGAGCTGTTTTTT. Amino acids: CASSERITGELFF.

The rearrangement links TRBV9 to TRBJ1-2; D is perhaps TRBD1 (5 bases). This CDR3 spans 13 amino acids. Trimming removed 4 bases at V and 8 bases at J, with 15 bases between. The germline CDR1 and CDR2 sequences are SGDLS and YYNGEE. CDR3 coding DNA: TGTGCCAGCAGCCCGAAACCCAGGGAGGGCTACACCTTC. This gives the protein CASSPKPREGYTF.

The V and J genes are TRBV12-5 and TRBJ2-1; no clear D gene. The germline V gene has CDR1 LGHNT and CDR2 FRNRAP. Trimming left V 2 bases short and J 6 bases short, with 8 bases between. The CDR3 covers 13 residues. CDR3 residues: CASGLTPGNEQFF. The CDR3 nucleotides are TGTGCTAGTGGTTTGACACCAGGCAATGAGCAGTTCTTC.

The chain has TRBV6-5 and TRBJ1-3, with 7 nucleotides matching TRBD1. From germline, CDR1 is MNHEY and CDR2 SVGAGI. The CDR3 is 16 amino acids. J gave up 3 bases and V 2 bases, and 7 bases lay outside the gene matches. The CDR3 reads CASSYRDRVDGNTIYF. In DNA, the CDR3 is TGTGCCAGCAGTTACCGAGACAGGGTCGATGGAAACACCATATATTTT.

This chain joins TRBV21-1 and TRBJ2-5. TRBV21-1 is deemed a pseudogene. CDR3 length: 19 residues. The CDR3 DNA sequence: TGTGCCAGCAGCAAAGCTGGAACAAATTTAGTCGCAACAAGGAAGACCCAGTACTTC. Its translation is CASSKAGTNLVATRKTQYF.

DNA for the CDR3: TGTGCCAGCACCAAGGGTGTGACCGGGGAGCTGTTTTTT. It is translated as CASTKGVTGELFF. The V gene is TRBV6-5, the J gene TRBJ2-2; D remains ambiguous. Per germline, CDR1 MNHEY and CDR2 SVGAGI. V gave up 7 bases and J gave up 5 bases, with 11 bases separating them. The CDR3 has 13 residues.

This clone appeared a single time. The same CDR3 arises from other DNA sequences in this sample as well. J is TRBJ2-7 and V is TRBV27, with D uncertain. This CDR3 spans 11 amino acids. The germline V gene has CDR1 MNHEY and CDR2 SMNVEV (reference sequence). Deletions cut 3 bases from V and 6 bases from J, with 6 bases between. CDR3 amino acids: CASSFGSEQYF. The CDR3 region has the DNA TGTGCCAGCAGTTTCGGGTCCGAGCAGTACTTC.

This sequence joins TRBV7-9 and TRBJ2-2, with 7 bases that match TRBD1. This CDR3 is 16 amino acids long. The germline V gene has CDR1 SEHNR and CDR2 FQNEAQ (reference sequence). J was trimmed by 0 bases and V by 5 bases; bases with no gene match: 6. The CDR3 is CASSPRQGPNTGELFF. The CDR3 coding sequence is TGTGCCAGCAGCCCGAGACAGGGTCCGAACACCGGGGAGCTGTTTTTT.

This chain connects TRBV4-1 to TRBJ1-4, with TRBD1 matching 8 bases. The germline V gene encodes CDR1 MGHRA and CDR2 YSYEKL. This CDR3 is 15 amino acids long. With 1 base clipped from V and 8 bases from J, the junction kept 6 bases outside the gene matches. This CDR3 is CASSQVDRGPEKLFF. The CDR3 coding sequence is TGCGCCAGCAGCCAAGTAGACAGGGGTCCCGAAAAACTGTTTTTT.

V and J are TRBV25-1 and TRBJ1-2, with a weak D call TRBD1 (6 bases). The germline CDR1 and CDR2 sequences are MGHDK and SYGVNS. V gave up 5 bases and J gave up 4 bases, with 8 bases separating them. The CDR3 consists of 12 residues. CDR3 DNA: TGTGCCAGCAGTCTGGACAGCTATGGCTACACCTTC. It encodes CASSLDSYGYTF.

J is TRBJ2-1 and V is TRBV7-2; possible D gene TRBD1, 5 bases. Per germline, CDR1 SGHTA and CDR2 FQGNSA. The CDR3 covers 16 residues. Trimming cost V 4 bases and J 0 bases, with 13 bases left between them. The CDR3 DNA reads as TGTGCCAGCAGCTCCCACCTAAGGGGCTCCTACAATGAGCAGTTCTTC. It codes for CASSSHLRGSYNEQFF.

Notes on this clone: The junction does not match germline at one end; this may be a read error. The CDR3 sequence is CASSLAYSDTQYF. Here the CDR3 DNA reads TGTGCCAGCAGCCTAGCATATTCAGATACGCAGTATTTT. The chain uses TRBV7-9 and TRBJ2-3; maybe TRBD2 (5 bases). This CDR3 has 13 amino acids. Germline values: CDR1 SEHNR, CDR2 FQNEAQ (reference sequence).

J is TRBJ2-1 and V is TRBV11-2; TRBD2 matches 13 bases. CDR1 is SGHAT and CDR2 is FQNNGV in the germline V gene. The junction had 9 bases not matched to a gene; V was cut back by 5 bases and J by 11 bases. The CDR3 extends over 15 amino acids. This CDR3 reads CASSPALAGGFQQFF. The CDR3 nucleotides read TGTGCCAGCAGCCCAGCACTAGCGGGAGGGTTCCAGCAGTTCTTC.